These T cell receptor beta chains were read from a single sample in a study of control samples from healthy donors and cancer patients. Libraries were prepared by immunoSEQ multiplex PCR; TCRdb keeps only in-frame clonotypes and omits some of them. The data hold around 180,000 clones, with around 92% observed a single time. Material: blood. The receptors were sampled from a woman in her thirties or forties in good health. The CDR3 runs from the conserved cysteine through the conserved F or W. Each record gives: V gene, CDR3 protein.

TRBV6-1 | CASSDRARQGYTF
TRBV5-1 | CASSLGQLNEKLFF
TRBV5-1 | CASSFSPAGQDTDTQYF
TRBV12-3/TRBV12-4 | CASNLGTTYEQYF
TRBV6-2/TRBV6-3 | CASSYSGGLAGAPGAQETQYF
TRBV19 | CASSMDRGLSGELFF
TRBV6-5 | CASSYSAGYTGELFF
TRBV6-2/TRBV6-3 | CASSSPGQGNTGELFF
TRBV19 | CASSIGWQLTDTQYF
TRBV7-6 | CASSLEGLAGGIAHDTQYF
TRBV6-5 | CASSLGQYSPLHF
TRBV6-1 | CASSESARGSGNTIYF
TRBV4-1 | CASSQDIRTPLHF
TRBV7-2 | CASSSGRTSGPTDTQYF
TRBV6-1 | CASSENLAYGYTF
TRBV27 | CASSLSGGAYNEQFF
TRBV7-8 | CASSSGGTEAFF
TRBV2 | CASSELSSGRETQYF